This entry lists 23 T cell receptor beta chains sequenced from one sample in a study of metastatic and nonmetastatic thyroid tumors (dated by TCRdb to 2019 to 2021). No treatment had been received by any patient before thyroid surgery. Libraries were built with PCR. Instrument on record: Illumina HiSeq 4000. TCRdb passed the public sequencing reads through fastp at Q25 and MiXCR, retaining productive beta sequences. The sample table lists over 30,000 clones, about 32% of them with a count of one. The top ten clonotypes cover about 16% of the sample. Sequencing was performed on tumor tissue. The origin of the receptors is a female donor with papillary thyroid cancer or a benign thyroid nodule (not recorded which). Some clones in this sample may be carry-over from other donors' samples.

The gene calls are TRBV6-1 and TRBJ2-2, with TRBD2 as a possible D gene (6 bases). This CDR3 is built from 18 residues. Germline V gives CDR1 MNHNS, CDR2 SASEGT. V was clipped by 2 bases and J by 1 base, with 17 bases between them. The CDR3 sequence: CASSEFSSGAENTGELFF. The CDR3 region has the DNA TGTGCCAGCAGTGAATTCTCATCGGGAGCAGAGAACACCGGGGAGCTGTTTTTT.

This clone has just a few counts. V usage is TRBV6-2 or TRBV6-3 and J usage is TRBJ2-3; tentatively, D is TRBD2 (5 bases). The germline V and J ends were trimmed by 4 bases and 6 bases, with 11 bases remaining between them. This CDR3 has 13 residues. The germline V gene encodes CDR1 MNHEY and CDR2 SVGEGT. CDR3 in amino acids: CASSSQLGDTQYF. The DNA of the CDR3 is TGTGCCAGCAGTTCTCAACTAGGGGATACGCAGTATTTT.

The J gene is TRBJ2-1, the V gene TRBV5-1, with D perhaps TRBD2 (6 bases). V lost 0 bases and J lost 7, with 8 bases in between. This CDR3 is built from 13 residues. Germline CDR1 reads SGHRS; CDR2 reads YFSETQ. CDR3 protein: CASSLAGRNEQFF. In nucleotides, the CDR3 is TGCGCCAGCAGCTTGGCCGGGAGAAATGAGCAGTTCTTC.

This clone was detected a few times. The junction shows a germline mismatch at one end, possibly a read error. This rearrangement joins TRBV6-1 to TRBJ2-1, with D perhaps matching TRBD2 (6 bases). The CDR3 has 15 residues. CDR1 is MNHNS and CDR2 is SASEGT in the germline V gene. The CDR3 protein is CASSLGTHSHNEQFF. CDR3 nucleotides: TGTGCCAGCAGTCTAGGGACTCACTCCCACAATGAGCAGTTCTTC.

The CDR3 loop reads CASSFRGNTIYF. CDR3 nucleotide sequence: TGTGCCAGCAGTTTTAGGGGAAACACCATATATTTT. The chain has TRBV28 and TRBJ1-3; unclear D gene. Trimming left V 3 bases short and J 4 bases short, with 4 bases between. The CDR3 has 12 residues. CDR1 and CDR2 (germline): MDHEN, SYDVKM.

A few counts support this clone. The V and J genes are TRBV27 and TRBJ2-1; D is undetermined. CDR1 is MNHEY, CDR2 SMNVEV, per germline (reference sequence). The CDR3 runs 15 residues. Trimming took 4 bases from V and 0 from J, leaving 10 bases between them. The CDR3 DNA reads as TGTGCCAGCAGTTACGACGGAGCCTCCTACAATGAGCAGTTCTTC. As protein: CASSYDGASYNEQFF.

The genes are TRBV27 and TRBJ2-1; D is perhaps TRBD1 (6 bases). This CDR3 has 14 residues. Per germline, CDR1 MNHEY and CDR2 SMNVEV (reference sequence). Trimming pared 2 bases from V and 4 bases from J, leaving 9 bases between. The DNA for the CDR3 is TGTGCCAGCAGTTTAGGGGGCGGGTACAATGAGCAGTTCTTC. It encodes CASSLGGGYNEQFF.

The CDR3 is CASSFGEDKSYEQYF. CDR3 nucleotide sequence: TGTGCCAGCAGCTTTGGGGAGGACAAATCCTACGAGCAGTACTTC. V usage is TRBV11-2 and J usage is TRBJ2-7; D perhaps matches TRBD2 (6 bases). Trimming took 3 bases from V and 1 from J, leaving 13 bases between them. Germline-derived CDR1 and CDR2 are SGHAT and FQNNGV. The CDR3 is 15 residues long.

The chain has TRBV6-1 and TRBJ2-2, with D perhaps assigned TRBD1 or TRBD2 (6 bases each). V lost 2 bases and J 13 bases, leaving 11 bases between the germline ends. This CDR3 has 12 residues. Germline V gives CDR1 MNHNS, CDR2 SASEGT. CDR3 residues: CASSELGGRLFF. The CDR3 coding sequence is TGTGCCAGCAGTGAATTAGGGGGGAGGCTGTTTTTT.

This rearrangement joins TRBV27 to TRBJ1-6, with TRBD1 identical over 7 bases. This CDR3 is built from 17 residues. V shed 4 bases and J 7 bases; nucleotides not matched to a gene: 13. Germline loops: CDR1 MNHEY, CDR2 SMNVEV (reference sequence). CDR3 sequence: CASSSLAYPGQNSPLHF. In DNA form, the CDR3 reads TGTGCCAGCAGTTCCCTGGCTTACCCGGGACAGAATTCACCCCTCCACTTT.

This clone occurred a few times. This sequence joins TRBV6-2 or TRBV6-3 and TRBJ2-7; 12 bases fit TRBD2. Trimming removed 6 bases from V and 4 bases from J; junction bases left unmatched: 4. The CDR3 is 14 amino acids. Germline CDR1 MNHEY, CDR2 SVGEGT. In DNA form, the CDR3 reads TGTGCCAGCAGGACTAGCGGGAGTCGGTACGAGCAGTACTTC. Translating it yields CASRTSGSRYEQYF.

The chain links TRBV9 to TRBJ2-1; 13 bases match TRBD2. The CDR3 totals 17 residues. CDR1 and CDR2 (germline): SGDLS, YYNGEE. V gave up 4 bases and J gave up 7 bases; unmatched junction bases: 11. The CDR3 coding sequence is TGTGCCAGCAGCCCATCACCGGGACTAGCGGGAAGGAATGAGCAGTTCTTC. Residues: CASSPSPGLAGRNEQFF.

V usage is TRBV10-3 and J usage is TRBJ1-1; no clear D gene. CDR1 is ENHRY, CDR2 SYGVKD, per germline. The CDR3 sequence is 14 residues long. V gave up 2 bases and J gave up 1 base, with 8 bases separating them. The CDR3 loop is CAISEGQPNTEAFF. Here the CDR3 DNA reads TGTGCCATCAGTGAGGGGCAGCCGAACACTGAAGCTTTCTTT.

This chain links TRBV30 with TRBJ1-5, with D unresolved. Germline CDR1 is GTSNPN and CDR2 is SVGIG (reference sequence). V lost 0 bases, J lost 6 bases, and 9 bases lay in between. This CDR3 has 13 amino acids. DNA of the CDR3: TGTGCCTGGAGTGTGGGTAAGGGTCAGCCCCAGCATTTT. Translated: CAWSVGKGQPQHF.

V gene TRBV20-1 combines with J gene TRBJ2-1; the D gene is possibly TRBD1 (6 bases). The CDR3 covers 16 residues. The germline V gene has CDR1 DFQATT and CDR2 SNEGSKA (reference sequence). V was cut by 0 bases and J by 4 bases, with 16 bases left in between. The CDR3 protein is CSARDSTGTKYNEQFF. In DNA form, the CDR3 reads TGCAGTGCTAGAGACTCTACCGGGACAAAATACAATGAGCAGTTCTTC.

This rearrangement joins TRBV5-1 to TRBJ1-2; tentatively, D is TRBD1 (6 bases). Germline CDR1 is SGHRS and CDR2 is YFSETQ. This CDR3 is 15 amino acids long. Between the trimmed V and J ends, which lost 0 bases and 4 bases, there was a span of 13 bases. CDR3 in DNA: TGCGCCAGCAGCTTGGACAGGGCGAGAAGCTATGGCTACACCTTC. Protein: CASSLDRARSYGYTF.

This rearrangement joins TRBV6-1 to TRBJ1-5, with 8 nucleotides matching TRBD1. The CDR3 is 14 residues long. J lost 7 bases, V lost 3 bases, and 5 bases had no gene match. Germline V gene sequence: CDR1 MNHNS, CDR2 SASEGT. This CDR3 is CASSEEQGAQPQHF. CDR3 coding DNA: TGTGCCAGCAGTGAGGAGCAGGGGGCCCAGCCCCAGCATTTT.

This clone has a count of ten or more. V is TRBV6-1 and J is TRBJ2-2; 12 bases align to TRBD2. The CDR3 sequence is 17 residues long. CDR1 is MNHNS and CDR2 is SASEGT in the germline V gene. J was trimmed by 6 bases and V by 0 bases; bases with no gene match: 5. The CDR3 loop reads CASSEARLAGVAGELFF. CDR3 bases: TGTGCCAGCAGTGAAGCCCGACTAGCGGGAGTAGCCGGGGAGCTGTTTTTT.

In DNA, the CDR3 is TGCAGTGCTAGCGGGACAGGGTTGGTTTCCACTGAAGCTTTCTTT. Translation gives CSASGTGLVSTEAFF. The chain couples TRBV20-1 to TRBJ1-1, with 9 bases identical to TRBD1. CDR3 size: 15 residues. Unmatched junction bases numbered 9, after V lost 3 bases and J lost 4 bases. The germline V gene encodes CDR1 DFQATT and CDR2 SNEGSKA (reference sequence).

A word on this clone: A read error may produce the germline difference seen at one junction end. V and J are TRBV9 and TRBJ2-7, with 8 nucleotides matching TRBD1. Germline loops: CDR1 SGDLS, CDR2 YYNGEE. This CDR3 is 16 amino acids long. This CDR3 reads CASSVRSTGVVGEHYF. CDR3 nucleotides: TGTGCCAGCAGCGTAAGGTCGACAGGGGTGGTCGGCGAGCATTACTTC.

This chain joins TRBV11-2 and TRBJ2-3, with TRBD2 matching over 15 bases. CDR1 and CDR2 from the germline V gene are SGHAT and FQNNGV. The length of the CDR3 is 17 residues. Trimming cost V 3 bases and J 5 bases; bases outside gene matches: 6. The CDR3 is CASSLGLAGGVGDTQYF. In nucleotides, the CDR3 is TGTGCCAGCAGCTTGGGACTAGCGGGGGGAGTCGGAGATACGCAGTATTTT. Together with reference TRBV11-2 and TRBJ2-3, the CDR3 gives the full variable domain: EAGVAQSPRYKIIEKRQSVAFWCNPISGHATLYWYQQILGQGPKLLIQFQNNGVVDDSQLPKDRFSAERLKGVDSTLKIQPAKLEDSAVYLCASSLGLAGGVGDTQYFGPGTRLTVL.

This clone was found a few times. Other nucleotide sequences from this sample produce the same CDR3. The gene calls are TRBV2 and TRBJ2-5, with 10 bases identical to TRBD1. Germline loops: CDR1 SNHLY, CDR2 FYNNEI. The CDR3 contains 14 residues. The J segment lost 5 bases and the V segment lost 4 bases, leaving 4 bases of the junction unmatched. As DNA, the CDR3 is TGTGCCAGCAGTGGGACAGGGGGAGGGGAGACCCAGTACTTC. Its protein product is CASSGTGGGETQYF.

This clone was observed a few times. The chain combines TRBV28 with TRBJ1-2; D is unclear. From germline, CDR1 is MDHEN and CDR2 SYDVKM. This CDR3 region has 15 residues. Trimming cost V 6 bases and J 2 bases, with 16 bases left between them. CDR3 bases: TGTGCCAGCAGCAACACCCGGACTGTAAACTATGGCTACACCTTC. It yields the protein CASSNTRTVNYGYTF.